Following are 11 T cell receptor beta chains from one sample sequenced in a study of shared clonotypes between healthy human individuals. Sequencing was performed with immunoSEQ multiplex PCR; in TCRdb, only in-frame clones are kept and a portion is missing. Among under 1,100,000 clones listed, 75% to 80% were seen once. The sequenced sample was memory CD4+ T cells from PBMCs. The subset denotes: CD45RA-negative fraction. Receptors originate from a man younger than 35 in good health. Some clones in this sample may be carry-over from other donors' samples.

This clone was seen a single time. This chain links TRBV9 with TRBJ2-1; maybe TRBD1 (6 bases). Germline values: CDR1 SGDLS, CDR2 YYNGEE. Deletions cut 0 bases from V and 2 bases from J, with 12 bases between. The CDR3 covers 16 residues. The CDR3 reads CASSVAGTRAYNEQFF. DNA of the CDR3: TGTGCCAGCAGCGTAGCTGGGACACGAGCCTACAATGAGCAGTTCTTC.

V usage is TRBV2 and J usage is TRBJ1-5; no clear D gene. V was pared by 3 bases and J by 9 bases, with 9 bases between. Germline lookup yields CDR1 SNHLY and CDR2 FYNNEI. The CDR3 covers 12 residues. CDR3 in amino acids: CASSDSGLPQHF. In nucleotides, the CDR3 is TGTGCCAGCAGTGATTCGGGCCTGCCCCAGCATTTT.

This clone was found a few times. V usage is TRBV4-1 and J usage is TRBJ2-1; 8 bases match TRBD2. The CDR3 length is 14 residues. Germline loops: CDR1 MGHRA, CDR2 YSYEKL. V lost 10 bases and J lost 0; bases outside the gene matches: 5. The CDR3 region is CATQRGSSYNEQFF. For the CDR3, the DNA is TGCGCCACCCAGCGGGGGAGCTCCTACAATGAGCAGTTCTTC.

This clone was observed a handful of times. CDR3 sequence: CASSLRGSLSEAFF. CDR3 DNA sequence: TGTGCCAGCAGCTTGCGAGGGTCCCTAAGTGAAGCTTTCTTT. This chain joins TRBV5-6 and TRBJ1-1; D gene ambiguous. CDR3 length equals 14 residues. Germline CDR1 reads SGHDT; CDR2 reads YYEEEE. Trimming pared 1 base from V and 7 bases from J, leaving 14 bases between.

This clone has more than one count but fewer than ten. The J gene is TRBJ2-7, the V gene TRBV25-1, with 7 nucleotides matching TRBD2. In germline, CDR1 is MGHDK, CDR2 SYGVNS. J gave up 6 bases and V 6 bases, and 11 bases lay outside the gene matches. The CDR3 is 14 residues long. CDR3 region: CASSQAGSRFEQYF. The CDR3 region has the DNA TGTGCCAGCAGCCAAGCGGGAAGCCGTTTCGAGCAGTACTTC.

This chain joins TRBV25-1 and TRBJ2-1, with TRBD2 as a possible D gene (5 bases). From germline, CDR1 is MGHDK and CDR2 SYGVNS. The CDR3 totals 15 residues. V was shortened by 3 bases and J by 5 bases, with 14 bases between the two germline ends. Here the CDR3 reads CASSDTKRADNEQFF. CDR3 nucleotides: TGTGCCAGCAGTGATACGAAGAGGGCCGACAATGAGCAGTTCTTC. The whole variable domain, filled in from reference TRBV25-1 and TRBJ2-1, reads EADIYQTPRYLVIGTGKKITLECSQTMGHDKMYWYQQDPGMELHLIHYSYGVNSTEKGDLSSESTVSRIRTEHFPLTLESARPSHTSQYLCASSDTKRADNEQFFGPGTRLTVL.

The chain is built from TRBV19 and TRBJ2-7, with D perhaps matching TRBD1 or TRBD2 (5 bases each). CDR1 and CDR2 from the germline V gene are LNHDA and SQIVND (reference sequence). Trimming removed 6 bases at V and 1 base at J, with 16 bases between. The CDR3 has 15 residues. CDR3 protein: CASRKNRDPSYEQYF. CDR3 coding DNA: TGTGCCAGTAGGAAAAACCGGGACCCTTCCTACGAGCAGTACTTC.

The table lists this clone with a few counts. This chain connects TRBV9 to TRBJ2-3; 11 nucleotides line up with TRBD2. This CDR3 region has 16 residues. Germline trimming cut 4 bases from V and 3 bases from J; bases unmatched to any gene: 7. Germline-derived CDR1 and CDR2 are SGDLS and YYNGEE. CDR3 DNA sequence: TGTGCCAGCAGCACTATTACTAGCGGGAGTACAGATACGCAGTATTTT. This codes for CASSTITSGSTDTQYF.

The chain carries TRBV7-2 and TRBJ1-2, with D maybe TRBD1 (5 bases). Germline V lookup: CDR1 SGHTA, CDR2 FQGNSA. The CDR3 contains 14 residues. Trimming removed 1 base from V and 6 bases from J, with 12 bases in between. The CDR3 spells CASSLDSDIDGYTF. The CDR3 bases are TGTGCCAGCAGCTTAGATTCGGACATTGATGGCTACACCTTC.

The chain combines TRBV30 with TRBJ2-7; D assignment may be TRBD1 or TRBD2 (5 bases each). Germline CDR1 and CDR2: GTSNPN and SVGIG (reference sequence). Trimming left V 2 bases short and J 2 bases short, with 13 bases between. The CDR3 length is 14 residues. CDR3 region: CAWSPGPGTYEQYF. In DNA form, the CDR3 reads TGTGCCTGGAGTCCGGGACCGGGGACCTACGAGCAGTACTTC.

Of note for this clone: A read error may account for a junction end that differs from germline. The rearrangement uses TRBV5-5 and TRBJ1-1; the D gene is possibly TRBD1 (5 bases). Germline V gene lookup returns CDR1 SGHKS and CDR2 YYEKEE (reference sequence). The CDR3 loop spans 14 amino acids. Here the CDR3 DNA reads TGCGCCAGCAGCCAAGGACGAGGGGACACTGAAGCTTTCTTT. This encodes CASSQGRGDTEAFF.